The 22 T cell receptor beta chains below all came from one sample that was sequenced in a study of graft-versus-host responses after intestinal transplantation. The antigens for these receptors are not known. Sequenced by immunoSEQ multiplex PCR; TCRdb stores in-frame clones only, minus some. The repertoire has 100,000 or so clones, approximately 90% of them found once; the top ten carry more than 0.15%. Here the sequenced sample was unstimulated CD4+ T cells sorted from spleen or lymph node cells, taken before intestinal transplant. These TCRs come from a human donor who received an intestinal transplant.

The rearrangement links TRBV9 to TRBJ2-6, with D unclear. Germline loops: CDR1 SGDLS, CDR2 YYNGEE. This CDR3 region has 13 residues. Trimming stripped 5 bases from V and 2 bases from J, with 5 bases between. The CDR3 bases are TGTGCCAGCAGGCGGCCTGGGGCCAACGTCCTGACTTTC. Its translation is CASRRPGANVLTF.

This chain uses TRBV30 with TRBJ2-2; maybe TRBD2 (6 bases). The V and J ends lost 2 bases and 4 bases respectively, with 11 bases between them. The CDR3 has 14 residues. Germline V lookup: CDR1 GTSNPN, CDR2 SVGIG (reference sequence). DNA for the CDR3: TGTGCCTGGAGTAGGGGACTTTCCACCGGGGAGCTGTTTTTT. Translating gives CAWSRGLSTGELFF.

The chain employs TRBV9 and TRBJ1-3, with 10 bases fitting TRBD1. The CDR3 has 17 amino acids. Trimming cost V 0 bases and J 4 bases; bases outside gene matches: 7. Germline V CDR1 and CDR2: SGDLS, YYNGEE. Written as DNA, the CDR3 is TGTGCCAGCAGCGTAGAGGACAGGGGGTATTCAGGAAACACCATATATTTT. Amino acid sequence: CASSVEDRGYSGNTIYF.

This chain uses TRBV5-5 with TRBJ2-1; TRBD2 matches 8 bases. Germline V gene sequence: CDR1 SGHKS, CDR2 YYEKEE (reference sequence). With 4 bases clipped from V and 7 bases from J, the junction kept 13 bases outside the gene matches. There are 16 residues in the CDR3. CDR3: CASSRILSGGSNEQFF. The DNA of the CDR3 is TGTGCCAGCAGCCGGATATTGAGCGGGGGCTCGAATGAGCAGTTCTTC.

The gene calls are TRBV2 and TRBJ2-1; perhaps TRBD1 as D (6 bases). Looked up from germline, CDR1 is SNHLY and CDR2 is FYNNEI. The CDR3 has 15 residues. V was trimmed by 6 bases and J by 2 bases, leaving 14 bases between them. The CDR3 DNA reads as TGTGCCAGCAGGGCCGGGACAAACACCTACAATGAGCAGTTCTTC. This sequence encodes CASRAGTNTYNEQFF.

The chain uses TRBV15 and TRBJ1-4; D perhaps matches TRBD1 (6 bases). From germline, CDR1 is LNHNV and CDR2 YYDKDF (reference sequence). This CDR3 spans 13 amino acids. V was shortened by 8 bases and J by 4 bases, with 11 bases between the two germline ends. CDR3: CATEKGDNEKLFF. As DNA, the CDR3 is TGTGCCACCGAAAAGGGGGATAATGAAAAACTGTTTTTT. Combining the CDR3 with reference TRBV15 and TRBJ1-4 gives the whole variable domain DAMVIQNPRYQVTQFGKPVTLSCSQTLNHNVMYWYQQKSSQAPKLLFHYYDKDFNNEADTPDNFQSRRPNTSFCFLDIRSPGLGDTAMYLCATEKGDNEKLFFGSGTQLSVL.

The V and J genes are TRBV7-2 and TRBJ1-2; D uncertain. Trimming took off 2 bases at V and 1 base at J, with 11 bases between the two ends. The CDR3 runs 15 residues. The germline gives CDR1 SGHTA, CDR2 FQGNSA. The CDR3 nucleotides read TGTGCCAGCAGCTTACTGACCTACTATAACTATGGCTACACCTTC. This encodes CASSLLTYYNYGYTF.

This chain joins TRBV6-5 and TRBJ2-3; 7 positions match TRBD2. Germline lookup yields CDR1 MNHEY and CDR2 SVGAGI. There are 15 residues in the CDR3. V trimming: 4 bases; J trimming: 6 bases; junction bases outside the gene matches: 10. CDR3 residues: CASSSTHGRADTQYF. In nucleotides, the CDR3 is TGTGCCAGCAGTTCCACTCATGGGAGGGCGGATACGCAGTATTTT.

V and J are TRBV4-3 and TRBJ2-3; a weak D match, TRBD2 (6 bases). Germline V gene lookup returns CDR1 LGHNA and CDR2 YSLEER. This CDR3 is built from 14 residues. Trimming took 6 bases from V and 2 from J, leaving 12 bases between them. CDR3 bases: TGCGCCAGCAGGAGACTAGTTTCCACAGATACGCAGTATTTT. It is translated as CASRRLVSTDTQYF.

The CDR3 loop is CASSLLGSGSNQPQHF. In DNA, the CDR3 is TGTGCCAGCAGTTTACTGGGCAGTGGGAGCAATCAGCCCCAGCATTTT. J is TRBJ1-5 and V is TRBV28; no firm D call. CDR3 length: 16 residues. The germline V gene has CDR1 MDHEN and CDR2 SYDVKM. V lost 2 bases, J lost 1 base, and 12 bases lay in between.

This clone was observed a single time. The CDR3 end shows no conserved phenylalanine or tryptophan, and so a read error is likely. The chain has TRBV6-1 and TRBJ2-7; TRBD2 aligns across 9 bases. Germline V gene data show CDR1 as MNHNS and CDR2 as SASEGT. This CDR3 has 14 amino acids. V was pared by 7 bases and J by 3 bases, with 7 bases of the junction left unmatched. The chain's CDR3 is CASNPSGMVYEQYL. CDR3 in DNA: TGTGCCAGCAATCCTAGCGGGATGGTCTACGAGCAGTACCTC.

This rearrangement joins TRBV28 to TRBJ2-7, with 9 bases lining up with TRBD1. J was trimmed by 4 bases and V by 2 bases; bases with no gene match: 0. CDR1 and CDR2 from the germline V gene are MDHEN and SYDVKM. The CDR3 contains 13 residues. The CDR3, as DNA: TGTGCCAGCAGTTTAGGGACAGGGTACGAGCAGTACTTC. Protein product: CASSLGTGYEQYF.

In DNA form, the CDR3 reads TGTGCCAGTGACAGGTACCAAGTCCAGCAGTACTTC. It is translated as CASDRYQVQQYF. The gene calls are TRBV6-1 and TRBJ2-7; possibly TRBD1 for D (6 bases). V was trimmed by 9 bases and J by 8 bases, leaving 17 bases between them. From germline, CDR1 is MNHNS and CDR2 SASEGT. This CDR3 has 12 amino acids.

This chain connects TRBV29-1 to TRBJ2-2, with 8 bases that match TRBD1. V gave up 0 bases and J gave up 0 bases; unmatched junction bases: 6. CDR1 is SQVTM and CDR2 is ANQGSEA in the germline V gene. The CDR3 sequence is 17 residues long. The CDR3 here is CSVEERRRGPNTGELFF. The CDR3 DNA sequence: TGCAGCGTTGAAGAACGCCGCAGGGGGCCGAACACCGGGGAGCTGTTTTTT.

The rearrangement links TRBV5-6 to TRBJ2-6; D ambiguous. Germline CDR1 and CDR2: SGHDT and YYEEEE. Trimming pared 7 bases from V and 5 bases from J, leaving 25 bases between. The CDR3 runs 18 residues. DNA of the CDR3: TGTGCCAGCCGATCATTCAATAAGTCACAAAGTCGGGCCAACGTCCTGACTTTC. Translation: CASRSFNKSQSRANVLTF.

The V call is TRBV7-9, the J call TRBJ2-6; 8 bases fit TRBD2. In germline, CDR1 is SEHNR, CDR2 FQNEAQ (reference sequence). The CDR3 sequence is 19 residues long. Unmatched junction bases numbered 11, after V lost 4 bases and J lost 0 bases. In nucleotides, the CDR3 is TGTGCCAGCAGCTGGGAGGCGGGGGGCCAAGGCTCTGGGGCCAACGTCCTGACTTTC. Protein: CASSWEAGGQGSGANVLTF.

The chain has TRBV7-9 and TRBJ2-7; D not certain. From germline, CDR1 is SEHNR and CDR2 FQNEAQ (reference sequence). The CDR3 contains 12 residues. V lost 4 bases and J lost 6, with 10 bases in between. The CDR3 region has the DNA TGTGCCAGCAGCTCCCTTATTTCCGAGCAGTACTTC. Translation gives CASSSLISEQYF.

Remarks on this clone: This same CDR3 is encoded by further DNA sequences in the sample. The rearrangement uses TRBV14 and TRBJ2-3, with 9 bases lining up with TRBD1. Losses at the gene ends were 4 bases for V and 5 bases for J; bases not matched to a gene: 7. The CDR3 is 15 amino acids. Germline CDR1 is SGHDN and CDR2 is FVKESK. The CDR3 spells CASSLQGAMRDTQYF. The CDR3 bases are TGTGCCAGCAGCCTACAGGGGGCTATGAGAGATACGCAGTATTTT.

V is TRBV7-9 and J is TRBJ1-4; 7 bases fit TRBD1. The V gene end was trimmed by 1 base and the J gene end by 7 bases; junction bases not matched to a gene: 0. This CDR3 comprises 13 residues. CDR1 is SEHNR and CDR2 is FQNEAQ in the germline V gene (reference sequence). As DNA, the CDR3 is TGTGCCAGCAGCTTAGGACAGGGTGAAAAACTGTTTTTT. This gives the protein CASSLGQGEKLFF.

The chain recombines TRBV18 with TRBJ2-1, with TRBD2 matching 13 bases. CDR1 KGHSH and CDR2 LQKENI come from the germline V gene. The CDR3 has 16 residues. The V and J ends lost 3 bases and 8 bases, in that order; junction bases with no gene match: 7. The CDR3 region is CASSPRTSGSSDEQFF. CDR3 DNA sequence: TGTGCCAGCTCACCCAGGACTAGCGGGAGTAGCGATGAGCAGTTCTTC.

The J gene is TRBJ2-1, the V gene TRBV18; 8 bases align to TRBD2. J was trimmed by 0 bases and V by 6 bases; bases with no gene match: 19. The germline V gene has CDR1 KGHSH and CDR2 LQKENI. The CDR3 runs to 20 residues. The CDR3 loop is CASSLEIAGRLSSSYNEQFF. Written as DNA, the CDR3 is TGTGCCAGCTCCCTAGAAATAGCGGGACGCCTATCCAGCTCCTACAATGAGCAGTTCTTC. Full variable domain (remainder filled in from reference TRBV18 and TRBJ2-1): NAGVMQNPRHLVRRRGQEARLRCSPMKGHSHVYWYRQLPEEGLKFMVYLQKENIIDESGMPKERFSAEFPKEGPSILRIQQVVRGDSAAYFCASSLEIAGRLSSSYNEQFFGPGTRLTVL.

The genes are TRBV7-3 and TRBJ2-3, with D uncertain. Trimming took off 0 bases at V and 3 bases at J, with 4 bases between the two ends. Germline CDR1 is SGHTA and CDR2 is FQGTGA. The CDR3 extends over 13 amino acids. The CDR3 is CASSLTMTDTQYF. The CDR3 DNA reads as TGTGCCAGCAGCTTAACTATGACAGATACGCAGTATTTT.